This record looks at one TCR beta chain sequence and its context. This entry comes from a study of cytomegalovirus exposure and HLA in healthy donors. The CDR3 totals 16 residues. CDR1 and CDR2 (germline): ENHRY, SYGVKD. J lost 0 bases, V lost 7 bases, and 5 bases had no gene match. Use of 60 Vbeta and 13 Jbeta primers characterized the PCR. Repertoires were generated with immunoSEQ multiplex PCR, while TCRdb's copy carries only in-frame clones and drops some. The sample lists roughly 98,000 clones; roughly 81% were seen once. The receptor was derived from a man aged 35-49 years in good health and CMV-seronegative. The specimen sequenced was PBMCs. The genes are TRBV10-3 and TRBJ2-6; 8 positions match TRBD1. CDR3 residues: CAITPDRGSGANVLTF. For the CDR3, the DNA is TGTGCCATCACACCAGACAGGGGCTCTGGGGCCAACGTCCTGACTTTC.